The entry below gives a single TCR beta chain sequence along with its context. Its target is unknown. This sample is part of a study of cytomegalovirus exposure and HLA in healthy donors. Study summary: Ancestry clustering placed 81% of roughly 400 genotyped donors in the Caucasian-associated cluster.

Researchers ran the PCR with 60 Vbeta and 13 Jbeta primers. The table came from immunoSEQ multiplex PCR; TCRdb's copy has only in-frame clones and leaves some out. The sample contains more than 130,000 clones, around 80% of which appear only once. This CDR3 has 19 amino acids. Germline V gene data show CDR1 as LGHNA and CDR2 as YNFKEQ. The ends were cut back, 1 base at V and 0 bases at J, with 19 bases in the middle. Overall study findings and caveats: Reported performance of the classifier showed diagnosis of cytomegalovirus status with high specificity and sensitivity. Later analysis found that TCR beta chains associated with HLA were more clonally expanded than other, equally common chains. Donor immune exposure was known only as CMV serostatus.

The origin of this receptor is a man aged 40-49 years in good health and CMV-seropositive. The sequenced sample consisted of PBMCs. V is TRBV4-2 and J is TRBJ2-1; D may be TRBD2 (5 bases). CDR3 sequence reads: CASSQGKTKERSSYNEQFF. The CDR3 nucleotides read TGTGCCAGCAGCCAAGGGAAGACTAAAGAACGGAGCTCCTACAATGAGCAGTTCTTC.